Each of the 25 T cell receptor beta chains below was sequenced from the same sample in a study of control samples from healthy donors and cancer patients (TCRdb year 2020). Library prep was done by the immunoSEQ multiplex PCR assay. As stored in TCRdb, this immuneACCESS dataset retains in-frame rearrangements with V and J assigned. A fraction of the clones does not appear; measured against another copy, unresolved V genes explain less than half of the discrepancy, and the remainder lacks a known reason. The sample table shows over 150,000 clones, and approximately 92% are seen once. Clones ranked in the top ten supply just over 2% of the sample. Sequenced: blood. Every receptor here comes from a woman between 40 and 55 years old in good health.

This clone was picked up one time. The chain links TRBV19 to TRBJ1-5; 7 bases match TRBD1. V dropped 8 bases and J dropped 7; count of bases not matched to a gene: 5. This CDR3 is 12 amino acids long. Germline-derived CDR1 and CDR2 are LNHDA and SQIVND (reference sequence). Here the CDR3 reads CASQTGYQPQHF. The DNA of the CDR3 is TGTGCCAGTCAGACAGGGTACCAGCCCCAGCATTTT.

The gene calls are TRBV19 and TRBJ1-4, with 8 bases identical to TRBD1. V shed 11 bases, J shed 7 bases, and the junction held 12 bases outside the gene matches. Germline V gene data show CDR1 as LNHDA and CDR2 as SQIVND (reference sequence). This CDR3 has 14 residues. CDR3 sequence reads: CARNGQGPGEKLFF. Here the CDR3 DNA reads TGTGCCCGAAACGGACAGGGCCCTGGTGAAAAACTGTTTTTT.

This sequence joins TRBV18 and TRBJ2-7; D is unclear. The germline V gene has CDR1 KGHSH and CDR2 LQKENI. The CDR3 is 12 amino acids. The ends were cut back, 4 bases at V and 2 bases at J, with 6 bases in the middle. CDR3 loop: CASSRAPYEQYF. CDR3 in DNA: TGTGCCAGCTCACGGGCCCCCTACGAGCAGTACTTC.

This chain joins TRBV7-9 and TRBJ1-1; weak D call: TRBD1 (5 bases). From germline, CDR1 is SEHNR and CDR2 FQNEAQ (reference sequence). This CDR3 has 16 amino acids. Trimming shortened V by 2 bases and J by 0 bases, and 13 bases separated the two germline ends. The CDR3: CASSLYSAGLNTEAFF. The CDR3 bases are TGTGCCAGCAGCTTATATTCGGCAGGGTTGAACACTGAAGCTTTCTTT.

This chain joins TRBV27 and TRBJ1-2, with unresolved D. The germline V and J ends were trimmed by 6 bases and 8 bases, with 16 bases remaining between them. The length of the CDR3 is 13 residues. Germline CDR1 is MNHEY and CDR2 is SMNVEV (reference sequence). The CDR3 sequence is CASRKDRASGYTF. For the CDR3, the DNA is TGTGCCAGCAGGAAGGACCGGGCCTCGGGCTACACCTTC.

The chain uses TRBV4-1 and TRBJ1-1; weak D call: TRBD1 (6 bases). This CDR3 comprises 15 residues. The germline V gene has CDR1 MGHRA and CDR2 YSYEKL. The V end lost 0 bases, the J end lost 4 bases, and 12 bases lay between the germline ends. DNA for the CDR3: TGCGCCAGCAGCCAAGATACAGGGTGGGGCACTGAAGCTTTCTTT. Translating it yields CASSQDTGWGTEAFF.

This CDR3 reads CASRFRSGGYTF. The CDR3 DNA reads as TGTGCCAGCAGATTCCGATCTGGTGGCTACACCTTC. The genes are TRBV28 and TRBJ1-2; D is unresolved. This CDR3 spans 12 amino acids. V was shortened by 6 bases and J by 7 bases, with 12 bases between the two germline ends. CDR1 is MDHEN, CDR2 SYDVKM, per germline.

This chain uses TRBV7-2 with TRBJ2-5; 9 bases agree with TRBD1. The CDR3 is made up of 14 amino acids. Trimming took 2 bases from V and 4 from J; bases not matched to a gene: 2. Germline CDR1 SGHTA, CDR2 FQGNSA. The DNA of the CDR3 is TGTGCCAGCAGCTTAAACAGGGGGCGAGAGACCCAGTACTTC. It encodes CASSLNRGRETQYF.

The chain carries TRBV6-2 or TRBV6-3 and TRBJ1-5, with no clear D. V gave up 4 bases and J gave up 1 base, with 11 bases separating them. The CDR3 contains 15 residues. The germline V gene has CDR1 MNHEY and CDR2 SVGEGT. CDR3 bases: TGTGCCAGCAGTTCCGGGCTTGGGAGCAATCAGCCCCAGCATTTT. The encoded protein is CASSSGLGSNQPQHF.

The V call is TRBV7-2, the J call TRBJ2-1; D is undetermined. V lost 1 base to trimming and J lost 9 bases, with 10 bases between them. This CDR3 has 13 residues. Germline values: CDR1 SGHTA, CDR2 FQGNSA. CDR3 nucleotide sequence: TGTGCCAGCAGCTTAGATGTGTTGGGTGAGCAGTTCTTC. It translates to CASSLDVLGEQFF.

This chain uses TRBV5-1 with TRBJ1-1, with a weak D call TRBD1 (5 bases). This CDR3 is built from 13 residues. Trimming took off 4 bases at V and 2 bases at J, with 9 bases between the two ends. Germline V gives CDR1 SGHRS, CDR2 YFSETQ. CDR3 bases: TGCGCCAGCAGCCGGGACGGTAACACTGAAGCTTTCTTT. It encodes CASSRDGNTEAFF. The full variable domain, its missing parts supplied by reference TRBV5-1 and TRBJ1-1, is KAGVTQTPRYLIKTRGQQVTLSCSPISGHRSVSWYQQTPGQGLQFLFEYFSETQRNKGNFPGRFSGRQFSNSRSEMNVSTLELGDSALYLCASSRDGNTEAFFGQGTRLTVV.

This chain connects TRBV5-6 to TRBJ1-2, with D hard to call. CDR1 and CDR2 (germline): SGHDT, YYEEEE. The V end was cut by 0 bases, the J end by 4 bases, with 16 bases between. The CDR3 is made up of 16 amino acids. The CDR3 loop is CASSLVRTESGYGYTF. CDR3 in DNA: TGTGCCAGCAGCTTGGTTAGGACGGAAAGTGGCTATGGCTACACCTTC.

This clone was counted a single time. The rearrangement uses TRBV25-1 and TRBJ1-2; 7 bases are a match to TRBD1. V shed 8 bases, J shed 5 bases, and the junction held 5 bases outside the gene matches. The CDR3 is 12 amino acids. Germline loops: CDR1 MGHDK, CDR2 SYGVNS. DNA for the CDR3: TGTGCCAGCGCCGGACAGGCTTATGGCTACACCTTC. It is translated as CASAGQAYGYTF.

This sequence joins TRBV5-5 and TRBJ1-2; D remains unclear. CDR1 is SGHKS and CDR2 is YYEKEE in the germline V gene (reference sequence). The CDR3 covers 14 residues. The V end lost 7 bases, the J end lost 7 bases, and 20 bases lay between the germline ends. As DNA, the CDR3 is TGTGCCAGCCGCTATCGGACGGGAAATAGTGGCTACACCTTC. This encodes CASRYRTGNSGYTF.

The V call is TRBV5-1, the J call TRBJ1-1; D remains unclear. The V end was cut by 0 bases, the J end by 3 bases, with 3 bases between. CDR1 and CDR2 (germline): SGHRS, YFSETQ. There are 12 residues in the CDR3. The CDR3: CASSLGDTEAFF. DNA of the CDR3: TGCGCCAGCAGCTTGGGGGACACTGAAGCTTTCTTT.

A single count supports this clone. The V gene is TRBV11-2, the J gene TRBJ2-7; either TRBD1 or TRBD2 may fit D (6 bases each). V gave up 1 base and J gave up 7 bases, with 11 bases separating them. CDR3 length: 13 amino acids. CDR1 is SGHAT and CDR2 is FQNNGV in the germline V gene. The DNA for the CDR3 is TGTGCCAGCAGCTTAGGAGGGGGAGGTGAGCAGTACTTC. Its protein product is CASSLGGGGEQYF.

This clone has only one observation. The rearrangement uses TRBV6-5 and TRBJ1-5, with D maybe TRBD1 (6 bases). V lost 2 bases and J 7 bases, leaving 12 bases between the germline ends. The CDR3 spans 14 residues. Germline assignment: CDR1 MNHEY and CDR2 SVGAGI. The CDR3 bases are TGTGCCAGCAGTTACGGAGATGGACAGCAGCCCCAGCATTTT. It yields the protein CASSYGDGQQPQHF.

The chain carries TRBV6-5 and TRBJ1-5; D may be TRBD1 (6 bases). The CDR3 totals 11 residues. Trimming stripped 10 bases from V and 11 bases from J, with 15 bases between. Germline values: CDR1 MNHEY, CDR2 SVGAGI. The CDR3 sequence is CAIGQTRAQHF. CDR3 DNA: TGTGCCATCGGACAGACCCGGGCCCAGCATTTT.

V usage is TRBV9 and J usage is TRBJ1-3; no clear D. The CDR3 contains 13 residues. From germline, CDR1 is SGDLS and CDR2 YYNGEE. V was pared by 3 bases and J by 8 bases, with 12 bases between. CDR3 in amino acids: CASSGGWSDTIYF. CDR3 nucleotide sequence: TGTGCCAGCAGCGGAGGGTGGTCCGACACCATATATTTT.

This clone was observed a handful of times. This chain joins TRBV11-3 and TRBJ2-1; D possibly corresponds to TRBD2 (6 bases). Germline V gene sequence: CDR1 SGHNT, CDR2 YENEEA. The CDR3 totals 14 residues. Between the trimmed V and J ends, which lost 5 bases and 7 bases, there was a span of 15 bases. CDR3 sequence reads: CASSLPGGSNEQFF. Written as DNA, the CDR3 is TGTGCCAGCAGCCTCCCTGGGGGGTCTAATGAGCAGTTCTTC.

This clone was counted once. The CDR3 protein is CASSVVVGGDTQYF. The CDR3 DNA follows: TGTGCCAGCAGCGTAGTAGTAGGGGGGGATACGCAGTATTTT. J is TRBJ2-3 and V is TRBV9; the D gene could be TRBD1 or TRBD2 (6 bases each). The V end was cut by 0 bases, the J end by 6 bases, with 11 bases between. This CDR3 is built from 14 residues. Germline V gene data show CDR1 as SGDLS and CDR2 as YYNGEE.

Notes on this clone: One end of the junction fails to match germline, which may point to a read error. The chain uses TRBV2 and TRBJ1-5; TRBD1 matches at 8 bases. CDR1 and CDR2 from the germline V gene are SNHLY and FYNNEI. There are 13 residues in the CDR3. CDR3 DNA sequence: TGTGCCAGCAGTGAGGGGCGACAGGGGCCCCGGCATTTT. Translated, it gives CASSEGRQGPRHF.

This chain links TRBV6-5 with TRBJ1-1; perhaps TRBD1 as D (6 bases). The germline V and J ends were trimmed by 7 bases and 5 bases, with 14 bases remaining between them. Germline V CDR1 and CDR2: MNHEY, SVGAGI. This CDR3 has 13 amino acids. The CDR3 nucleotides read TGTGCCAGCATACGAGGGGGGGGGACTGAAGCTTTCTTT. It is translated as CASIRGGGTEAFF.

V and J are TRBV5-1 and TRBJ2-3; 7 bases align to TRBD2. CDR1 and CDR2 (germline): SGHRS, YFSETQ. V was clipped by 4 bases and J by 0 bases; unmatched bases: 5. The CDR3 has 15 residues. The CDR3 sequence: CASSQSGASTDTQYF. DNA for the CDR3: TGCGCCAGCAGCCAAAGCGGGGCGAGCACAGATACGCAGTATTTT.

The V call is TRBV13, the J call TRBJ2-1, with D tentatively TRBD2 (5 bases). Trimming pared 0 bases from V and 4 bases from J, leaving 10 bases between. This CDR3 is 15 amino acids long. Germline V CDR1 and CDR2: PRHDT, FYEKMQ (reference sequence). CDR3 amino acids: CASSLGSPGYNEQFF. The CDR3 nucleotides are TGTGCCAGCAGCTTAGGATCGCCGGGGTACAATGAGCAGTTCTTC.